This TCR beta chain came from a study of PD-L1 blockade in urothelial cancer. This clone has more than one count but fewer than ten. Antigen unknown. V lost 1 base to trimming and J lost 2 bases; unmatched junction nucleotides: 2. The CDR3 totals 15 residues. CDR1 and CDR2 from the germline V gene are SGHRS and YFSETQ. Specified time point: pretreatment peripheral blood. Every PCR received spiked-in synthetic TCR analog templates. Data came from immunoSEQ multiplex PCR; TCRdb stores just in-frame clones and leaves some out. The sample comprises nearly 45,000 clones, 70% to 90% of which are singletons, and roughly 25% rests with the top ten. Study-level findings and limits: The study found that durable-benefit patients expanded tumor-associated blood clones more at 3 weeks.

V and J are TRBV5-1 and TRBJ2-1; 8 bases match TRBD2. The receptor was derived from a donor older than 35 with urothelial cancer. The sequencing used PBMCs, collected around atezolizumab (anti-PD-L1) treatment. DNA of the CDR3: TGCGCCAGCAGCTTGTCGGGAGGGACCTACAATGAGCAGTTCTTC. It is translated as CASSLSGGTYNEQFF.